This T cell receptor beta chain was found in a study of CD8+CD57+ T cells in acquired aplastic anemia. It was patients with CD8+CD57+ cell expansion by flow cytometry who were chosen for sequencing. By the time of blood sampling, patients had still received no therapy. Germline lookup yields CDR1 SGHAT and CDR2 FQDESV (reference sequence). The CDR3 is made up of 15 amino acids. With 4 bases removed from V and 6 bases from J, the gap between germline ends came to 17 bases. TCR beta VDJ and CDR3 were profiled, and genomic DNA was the template. One entry per CDR3 protein, called by TCRdb with MiXCR from the reads. The sample consists of some 200,000 distinct CDR3 sequences, 50% to 70% of them appearing once.

V gene TRBV11-1 combines with J gene TRBJ2-3, with a possible D match to TRBD2 (5 bases). This TCR derives from a human donor with aplastic anemia. The sample taken for sequencing was sorted CD4+, CD8+, or CD8+CD57+ T cells (not recorded which) from PBMCs. CDR3 nucleotides: TGTGCCAGCAGCTCTCCCGAGGGTCACATCGATACGCAGTATTTT. It yields the protein CASSSPEGHIDTQYF.